These 30 T cell receptor beta chains share one sample of origin, sequenced in a study of blood T cell repertoires in COVID-19. TCRdb keeps only in-frame clones here, not all; method: immunoSEQ multiplex PCR. The table has around 300,000 clones, approximately 86% seen once. Material: PBMCs or T cells enriched from blood (not recorded which). Receptor source: a woman aged 30 to 39 who had recovered from COVID-19.

This chain connects TRBV7-9 to TRBJ1-5; D remains unclear. Germline CDR1 SEHNR, CDR2 FQNEAQ (reference sequence). The CDR3 has 15 amino acids. The V end was cut by 1 base, the J end by 7 bases, with 14 bases between. CDR3 sequence reads: CASSLGGSGVQPQHF. The CDR3 nucleotides are TGTGCCAGCAGCTTAGGAGGGAGCGGAGTACAGCCCCAGCATTTT.

The rearrangement links TRBV5-4 to TRBJ1-2, with TRBD1 as a possible D gene (5 bases). The CDR3 sequence is 15 residues long. V dropped 2 bases and J dropped 4 bases, with 15 bases sitting between them. Germline CDR1 and CDR2: SGHNT and YYREEE (reference sequence). CDR3 sequence (DNA): TGTGCCAGCAGCTTAGGGGAGGGAGCGCCCTATGGCTACACCTTC. It codes for CASSLGEGAPYGYTF.

The chain employs TRBV23-1 and TRBJ2-3; 14 bases are a match to TRBD2. TRBV23-1 is designated an ORF whose function remains uncertain. This CDR3 is built from 19 residues. V dropped 3 bases and J dropped 0; count of bases not matched to a gene: 8. The CDR3 sequence is CASSHLGLAGGQSTDTQYF. The CDR3, as DNA: TGCGCCAGCAGTCACCTCGGACTAGCGGGAGGCCAAAGCACAGATACGCAGTATTTT.

The chain combines TRBV4-1 with TRBJ1-6, with D possibly being TRBD1 (6 bases). Germline V lookup: CDR1 MGHRA, CDR2 YSYEKL. CDR3 length: 16 amino acids. V lost 4 bases to trimming and J lost 10 bases, with 20 bases between them. CDR3 region: CASSPEQGPHRSPLHF. The DNA for the CDR3 is TGCGCCAGCAGCCCCGAACAGGGACCCCATCGGTCACCCCTCCACTTT.

The rearrangement joins TRBV28 to TRBJ1-2; TRBD1 aligns across 7 bases. Germline V lookup: CDR1 MDHEN, CDR2 SYDVKM. Losses at the gene ends were 4 bases for V and 5 bases for J; bases not matched to a gene: 10. This CDR3 is built from 15 residues. CDR3 amino acids: CASSSSPDRSYGYTF. The DNA for the CDR3 is TGTGCCAGCAGTTCCTCACCGGACAGGTCATATGGCTACACCTTC.

The gene calls are TRBV5-4 and TRBJ1-2, with 10 bases fitting TRBD1. CDR3 length equals 16 residues. After removal of 0 bases from V and 3 bases from J, the junction contained 5 bases not matched to a gene. CDR1 and CDR2 (germline): SGHNT, YYREEE (reference sequence). CDR3 in DNA: TGTGCCAGCAGCTTGGCTGGGGACAGGGGAGACTATGGCTACACCTTC. The encoded protein is CASSLAGDRGDYGYTF.

The V and J genes are TRBV19 and TRBJ2-3; 9 nucleotides align to TRBD1. The CDR3 sequence is 13 residues long. The V and J ends lost 9 bases and 6 bases, in that order; junction bases with no gene match: 7. Germline V CDR1 and CDR2: LNHDA, SQIVND (reference sequence). CDR3 coding DNA: TGTGCCAGCCGGGACAGGGAGTGGGATACGCAGTATTTT. Its translation is CASRDREWDTQYF.

This chain uses TRBV9 with TRBJ2-1; 10 nucleotides match TRBD2. Germline-derived CDR1 and CDR2 are SGDLS and YYNGEE. The CDR3 is 18 residues long. J gave up 8 bases and V 3 bases, and 17 bases lay outside the gene matches. The CDR3 region has the DNA TGTGCCAGCAGCGAAAGTCGAGAGGGACTAGCGTTATATTATGAGCAGTTCTTC. This translates into CASSESREGLALYYEQFF. Supplemented by reference TRBV9 and TRBJ2-1, the full variable domain reads DSGVTQTPKHLITATGQRVTLRCSPRSGDLSVYWYQQSLDQGLQFLIQYYNGEERAKGNILERFSAQQFPDLHSELNLSSLELGDSALYFCASSESREGLALYYEQFFGPGTRLTVL.

V gene TRBV11-2 combines with J gene TRBJ2-1; TRBD1 aligns across 10 bases. Germline V CDR1 and CDR2: SGHAT, FQNNGV. V trimming: 4 bases; J trimming: 7 bases; junction bases outside the gene matches: 19. The CDR3 is 19 residues long. CDR3 bases: TGTGCCAGCAGCTCCTCCGGGACAGGGGTTTTACTGGGTAAGAATGAGCAGTTCTTC. It translates to CASSSSGTGVLLGKNEQFF.

The chain links TRBV3-1 (or the pseudogene TRBV3-2) to TRBJ1-1; D is ambiguous. This CDR3 spans 13 amino acids. Between the trimmed V and J ends, which lost 1 base and 5 bases, there was a span of 8 bases. Germline V gene lookup returns CDR1 LGHDT and CDR2 YNNKEL (reference sequence). For the CDR3, the DNA is TGTGCCAGCAGCCAAGGTTCGAGGACTGAAGCTTTCTTT. Its protein product is CASSQGSRTEAFF.

This sequence joins TRBV28 and TRBJ1-1, with 7 bases that match TRBD1. The V and J ends lost 5 bases and 12 bases, in that order; junction bases with no gene match: 15. The CDR3 has 14 residues. Per germline, CDR1 MDHEN and CDR2 SYDVKM. Here the CDR3 reads CASSTGEVRVWTFF. The CDR3 bases are TGTGCCAGCAGTACAGGGGAGGTTAGGGTGTGGACTTTCTTT.

The chain is built from TRBV11-2 and TRBJ1-2, with D perhaps TRBD1 (5 bases). CDR3 length equals 15 residues. Germline assignment: CDR1 SGHAT and CDR2 FQNNGV. V dropped 3 bases and J dropped 6 bases, with 17 bases sitting between them. This CDR3 is CASSFSERRVDGYTF. CDR3 DNA: TGTGCCAGCAGCTTCTCCGAGCGCAGGGTCGATGGCTACACCTTC.

The rearrangement uses TRBV10-3 and TRBJ2-1; TRBD2 might be the D (5 bases). Deletions cut 6 bases from V and 3 bases from J, with 9 bases between. There are 13 residues in the CDR3. Germline V gene sequence: CDR1 ENHRY, CDR2 SYGVKD. CDR3 loop: CAIRAASYNEQFF. The DNA for the CDR3 is TGTGCCATCAGAGCGGCTAGCTACAATGAGCAGTTCTTC.

The chain employs TRBV7-9 and TRBJ1-1; D is possibly TRBD1 (5 bases). CDR1 and CDR2 (germline): SEHNR, FQNEAQ (reference sequence). The CDR3 spans 15 residues. V lost 5 bases and J lost 0, with 13 bases in between. As DNA, the CDR3 is TGTGCCAGCAGCCCCCCCCAGGGTATGAACACTGAAGCTTTCTTT. Translating it yields CASSPPQGMNTEAFF.

This rearrangement joins TRBV18 to TRBJ2-1; 13 bases agree with TRBD2. Germline-derived CDR1 and CDR2 are KGHSH and LQKENI. V gave up 4 bases and J gave up 8 bases; unmatched junction bases: 8. The CDR3 has 16 residues. The CDR3 spells CASSRALAGGPDEQFF. The CDR3, as DNA: TGTGCCAGCTCACGAGCACTAGCGGGGGGGCCCGATGAGCAGTTCTTC.

The J gene is TRBJ2-5, the V gene TRBV19; TRBD1 agrees at 8 bases. Looked up from germline, CDR1 is LNHDA and CDR2 is SQIVND (reference sequence). Trimming cost V 4 bases and J 2 bases; bases outside gene matches: 6. The CDR3 sequence is 15 residues long. The chain's CDR3 is CASSRTRGRQETQYF. DNA of the CDR3: TGTGCCAGTAGTAGGACCAGGGGGCGGCAAGAGACCCAGTACTTC. The full variable domain, rest sourced from reference TRBV19 and TRBJ2-5, is DGGITQSPKYLFRKEGQNVTLSCEQNLNHDAMYWYRQDPGQGLRLIYYSQIVNDFQKGDIAEGYSVSREKKESFPLTVTSAQKNPTAFYLCASSRTRGRQETQYFGPGTRLLVL.

The CDR3, as DNA: TGTGCCAGCAGCGTAGCTGAGCGGGGGGTCCCCTACGAGCAGTACTTC. It yields the protein CASSVAERGVPYEQYF. The chain recombines TRBV9 with TRBJ2-7; 9 bases align to TRBD2. Germline-derived CDR1 and CDR2 are SGDLS and YYNGEE. J lost 2 bases, V lost 0 bases, and 6 bases had no gene match. This CDR3 contains 16 residues.

The rearrangement uses TRBV5-4 and TRBJ2-3; TRBD1 matches at 9 bases. V dropped 4 bases and J dropped 2; count of bases not matched to a gene: 8. Germline V gives CDR1 SGHNT, CDR2 YYREEE (reference sequence). This CDR3 is built from 16 residues. DNA for the CDR3: TGTGCCAGCAGCCAGCCTCGGACAGGGGTCACAGATACGCAGTATTTT. Encoded protein: CASSQPRTGVTDTQYF.

J is TRBJ2-7 and V is TRBV29-1; tentative D call: TRBD2 (6 bases). This CDR3 has 12 residues. The germline V and J ends were trimmed by 4 bases and 2 bases, with 9 bases remaining between them. The germline CDR1 and CDR2 sequences are SQVTM and ANQGSEA. The CDR3 DNA sequence: TGCAGCGTTGGGGGGGTTACCTACGAGCAGTACTTC. This sequence encodes CSVGGVTYEQYF.

This chain links TRBV7-8 with TRBJ1-2; D gene unclear. The CDR3 has 14 residues. In germline, CDR1 is SGHVS, CDR2 FQNEAQ. V was clipped by 0 bases and J by 2 bases, with 7 bases between them. CDR3 sequence reads: CASSLAGGNYGYTF. DNA of the CDR3: TGTGCCAGCAGCTTAGCTGGAGGGAACTATGGCTACACCTTC. Variable domain in full (rest from reference TRBV7-8 and TRBJ1-2): GAGVSQSPRYKVAKRGQDVALRCDPISGHVSLFWYQQALGQGPEFLTYFQNEAQLDKSGLPSDRFFAERPEGSVSTLKIQRTQQEDSAVYLCASSLAGGNYGYTFGSGTRLTVV.

This clone was seen a few times. The junction departs from the called germline gene at one end, perhaps through a read error. The rearrangement uses TRBV7-7 and TRBJ2-2; D is unclear. CDR1 is SSHAT and CDR2 is FNYEAQ in the germline V gene (reference sequence). The CDR3 loop spans 16 amino acids. CDR3 residues: CASSPGFGINTGELFF. CDR3 coding DNA: TGTGCTAGCAGCCCAGGTTTCGGCATAAACACCGGGGAGCTGTTTTTT.

This clone has more than one count but fewer than ten. The rearrangement uses TRBV2 and TRBJ1-2, with no clear D. Germline loops: CDR1 SNHLY, CDR2 FYNNEI. V lost 4 bases to trimming and J lost 3 bases, with 12 bases between them. CDR3 length equals 14 residues. The CDR3 is CASSVGRPDYGYTF. The CDR3 bases are TGTGCCAGCAGTGTAGGGAGGCCGGACTATGGCTACACCTTC.

The chain is built from TRBV4-1 and TRBJ2-7; the D gene is possibly TRBD1 (5 bases). CDR1 and CDR2 from the germline V gene are MGHRA and YSYEKL. CDR3 size: 15 residues. Trimming pared 4 bases from V and 7 bases from J, leaving 20 bases between. DNA for the CDR3: TGCGCCAGCAGCCGCCTCAGGGAAGGGTCCCTGGAGCAGTACTTC. It yields the protein CASSRLREGSLEQYF.

The gene calls are TRBV23-1 and TRBJ2-7; the D gene is possibly TRBD1 (5 bases). TRBV23-1 is reported as an ORF; its role is uncertain. This CDR3 is 16 amino acids long. Trimming stripped 0 bases from V and 2 bases from J, with 14 bases between. The CDR3: CASSQSRQGNPYEQYF. Here the CDR3 DNA reads TGCGCCAGCAGTCAATCTCGTCAGGGAAATCCCTACGAGCAGTACTTC.

V gene TRBV7-3 combines with J gene TRBJ2-2, with D perhaps TRBD1 (6 bases). CDR3 length equals 14 residues. From germline, CDR1 is SGHTA and CDR2 FQGTGA. Trimming took 2 bases from V and 3 from J, leaving 7 bases between them. The CDR3 nucleotides read TGTGCCAGCAGCTTACAGGGGTACACCGGGGAGCTGTTTTTT. It translates to CASSLQGYTGELFF. The entire variable domain, with the rest obtained from reference TRBV7-3 and TRBJ2-2, is as follows: GAGVSQTPSNKVTEKGKYVELRCDPISGHTALYWYRQSLGQGPEFLIYFQGTGAADDSGLPNDRFFAVRPEGSVSTLKIQRTERGDSAVYLCASSLQGYTGELFFGEGSRLTVL.

The chain carries TRBV5-1 and TRBJ1-1, with D possibly TRBD1 on 6 matching bases. Germline CDR1 reads SGHRS; CDR2 reads YFSETQ. Trimming stripped 0 bases from V and 7 bases from J, with 13 bases between. The length of the CDR3 is 14 residues. The CDR3 DNA is TGCGCCAGCAGCTTGGTAACAGGGTCGAGTGAAGCTTTCTTT. Protein product: CASSLVTGSSEAFF. The whole variable domain, filled in from reference TRBV5-1 and TRBJ1-1, reads KAGVTQTPRYLIKTRGQQVTLSCSPISGHRSVSWYQQTPGQGLQFLFEYFSETQRNKGNFPGRFSGRQFSNSRSEMNVSTLELGDSALYLCASSLVTGSSEAFFGQGTRLTVV.

Here the CDR3 DNA reads TGTGCCACCAGCAGAGATAGGGGTACGGGAAACACCATATATTTT. It specifies CATSRDRGTGNTIYF. The chain is built from TRBV15 and TRBJ1-3; possibly TRBD1 for D (5 bases). The germline CDR1 and CDR2 sequences are LNHNV and YYDKDF (reference sequence). This CDR3 region has 15 residues. V shed 0 bases and J shed 4 bases, with 10 bases lying between them.

The sample holds one count of this clone. This sequence joins TRBV5-1 and TRBJ2-2; tentative D call: TRBD1 (6 bases). Germline V gene data show CDR1 as SGHRS and CDR2 as YFSETQ. The CDR3 covers 13 residues. With 10 bases removed from V and 3 bases from J, the gap between germline ends came to 13 bases. CDR3 amino acids: CAGAGDDTGELFF. CDR3 nucleotides: TGCGCCGGAGCAGGGGATGACACCGGGGAGCTGTTTTTT. Complete variable domain (other parts from reference TRBV5-1 and TRBJ2-2): KAGVTQTPRYLIKTRGQQVTLSCSPISGHRSVSWYQQTPGQGLQFLFEYFSETQRNKGNFPGRFSGRQFSNSRSEMNVSTLELGDSALYLCAGAGDDTGELFFGEGSRLTVL.

DNA for the CDR3: TGTGCCAGCAGTCTCCCCGGGAGGCGTAGCGGGGGGTACAATGAGCAGTTCTTC. This gives the protein CASSLPGRRSGGYNEQFF. This chain joins TRBV27 and TRBJ2-1; TRBD2 aligns across 10 bases. This CDR3 comprises 18 residues. CDR1 is MNHEY and CDR2 is SMNVEV in the germline V gene (reference sequence). The ends lost 5 bases at V and 4 bases at J; junction bases unmatched: 14.

This clone occurred once. The genes are TRBV13 and TRBJ2-1, with 7 bases identical to TRBD1. CDR1 PRHDT and CDR2 FYEKMQ come from the germline V gene (reference sequence). The CDR3 consists of 15 residues. V lost 5 bases and J lost 3; bases outside the gene matches: 7. Here the CDR3 reads CASSAAGTDYNEQFF. The CDR3 region has the DNA TGTGCCAGCAGCGCCGCCGGGACAGACTACAATGAGCAGTTCTTC.